What follows are 5 T cell receptor beta chains derived from one specimen sequenced in a study of T cells in Graves' hyperthyroidism and ophthalmopathy. RNA transcripts were the template for amplifying TCR beta CDR3 regions. Primed by the HTBI set, a first-round RT-PCR was run on the TCR CDR3. TCRdb independently ran MiXCR on the multiplex PCR reads; one entry per CDR3 protein. In the table there are about 570,000 distinct CDR3 sequences, about 45% of which are singletons. Sequencing input: peripheral blood or thyroid tissue (not recorded which). These receptors were obtained from an adult woman with Graves' disease, either hyperthyroidism or ophthalmopathy (not recorded which).

This clonotype was observed once. The chain has TRBV5-1 and TRBJ2-6, with TRBD1 as a possible D gene (5 bases). Germline V lookup: CDR1 SGHRS, CDR2 YFSETQ. The CDR3 spans 16 residues. The germline V and J ends were trimmed by 4 bases and 0 bases, with 11 bases remaining between them. The CDR3 protein is CASSPSTGSGANVLTF. For the CDR3, the DNA is TGCGCCAGCAGCCCATCTACAGGCTCTGGGGCCAACGTCCTGACTTTC.

This clonotype has a count of ten or more. The CDR3 DNA follows: TGCAGTGCTCAGAGACTAGCGGGTCTTCAGTACTTC. Translation gives CSAQRLAGLQYF. The chain recombines TRBV20-1 with TRBJ2-7, with 10 bases lining up with TRBD2. The CDR3 is 12 amino acids. The V segment lost 5 bases and the J segment 10 bases; nucleotides outside the gene matches: 8. Looked up from germline, CDR1 is DFQATT and CDR2 is SNEGSKA (reference sequence).

This rearrangement joins TRBV29-1 to TRBJ2-6; D perhaps matches TRBD2 (5 bases). Trimming pared 6 bases from V and 4 bases from J, leaving 19 bases between. Germline values: CDR1 SQVTM, CDR2 ANQGSEA. The CDR3 sequence is 16 residues long. The DNA for the CDR3 is TGCAGCGTACGAGGGTCCCGAACTCTGGGGGCCAACGTCCTGACTTTC. It is translated as CSVRGSRTLGANVLTF.

This clonotype has ten or more counts. This chain links TRBV13 with TRBJ1-2, with D hard to call. The germline V gene has CDR1 PRHDT and CDR2 FYEKMQ (reference sequence). V was trimmed by 5 bases and J by 0 bases, leaving 13 bases between them. The CDR3 totals 15 residues. The CDR3 sequence: CASSPLGRANYGYTF. The CDR3 region has the DNA TGTGCCAGCAGCCCCCTTGGGAGGGCTAACTATGGCTACACCTTC.

This clonotype has a count of ten or more. This chain uses TRBV11-2 with TRBJ2-7; possible D gene TRBD1, 6 bases. This CDR3 comprises 14 residues. V lost 5 bases to trimming and J lost 6 bases, with 17 bases between them. From germline, CDR1 is SGHAT and CDR2 FQNNGV. Here the CDR3 DNA reads TGTGCCAGCAGCAACCCAAGGGGGATGCGCGAGCAGTACTTC. Translated, it gives CASSNPRGMREQYF. Variable domain in full (rest from reference TRBV11-2 and TRBJ2-7): EAGVAQSPRYKIIEKRQSVAFWCNPISGHATLYWYQQILGQGPKLLIQFQNNGVVDDSQLPKDRFSAERLKGVDSTLKIQPAKLEDSAVYLCASSNPRGMREQYFGPGTRLTVT.